This TCR beta chain is drawn from a study of shared clonotypes between healthy human individuals. As originally analysed: ImmunoSEQ yielded junction-only sequences lacking quality scores, so filtering differed. Some clones are missing from TCRdb's copy, which holds only in-frame ones; the method was immunoSEQ multiplex PCR. The V and J calls and clone size come from that table; D and trimming were worked out from the DNA. The profile shows hundreds of thousands of clones, around 96% of them singletons. Naivety among CD8 cells was defined by CD45RO negativity and positive CCR7 selection, thereby excluding terminally differentiated effector memory CD45RA+ cells. Germline CDR1 reads MDHEN; CDR2 reads SYDVKM. The CDR3 contains 15 residues. With 2 bases removed from V and 4 bases from J, the gap between germline ends came to 12 bases.

This clonotype was obtained from a woman aged 30 to 39 in good health. The specimen was naive CD8+ T cells sorted from blood. The chain has TRBV28 and TRBJ2-1; D ambiguous. CDR3 bases: TGTGCCAGCAGTTTACCCCTAGGTCAGTACAATGAGCAGTTCTTC. Residues: CASSLPLGQYNEQFF. The variable domain in full, with the rest retrieved from reference TRBV28 and TRBJ2-1, is DVKVTQSSRYLVKRTGEKVFLECVQDMDHENMFWYRQDPGLGLRLIYFSYDVKMKEKGDIPEGYSVSREKKERFSLILESASTNQTSMYLCASSLPLGQYNEQFFGPGTRLTVL.